One and the same sample provided the 27 T cell receptor beta chains below, sequenced in a study of T cells in Graves' hyperthyroidism and ophthalmopathy. RNA transcripts provided the source from which TCR beta CDR3 regions were amplified. The HTBI primer set drove a first-round RT-PCR of the TCR CDR3. A single record per CDR3 protein comes from TCRdb applying MiXCR to the multiplex PCR reads. Seen here are under 300,000 distinct CDR3 sequences, around 15% observed once, and the top ten hold over 30%. The specimen was blood. The receptors stem from a woman in her 50s with Graves' hyperthyroidism that later progressed to Graves' ophthalmopathy.

This clonotype was observed a handful of times. It may be a read error: a sequence one base away is much more abundant. This rearrangement joins TRBV12-5 to TRBJ2-1; D is undetermined. The CDR3 consists of 14 residues. Per the germline V gene, CDR1 is LGHNT and CDR2 is FRNRAP. Trimming took 2 bases from V and 4 from J, leaving 9 bases between them. CDR3 residues: CASGLSSPYNEQFF. The CDR3 DNA is TGTGCTAGTGGTTTGTCCTCACCATACAATGAGCAGTTCTTC.

The rearrangement uses TRBV27 and TRBJ1-5; D is unclear. The CDR3 extends over 14 amino acids. V lost 5 bases, J lost 0 bases, and 8 bases lay in between. CDR1 is MNHEY, CDR2 SMNVEV, per germline (reference sequence). This CDR3 is CASSVTYSNQPQHF. The CDR3 DNA reads TGTGCCAGCAGTGTAACCTATAGCAATCAGCCCCAGCATTTT.

V usage is TRBV20-1 and J usage is TRBJ2-1; 10 bases are a match to TRBD2. This CDR3 comprises 16 residues. V lost 6 bases and J lost 4; bases outside the gene matches: 12. Germline CDR1 reads DFQATT; CDR2 reads SNEGSKA (reference sequence). The CDR3 DNA reads as TGCAGTGCCCGGATCGGAGCGGGAGGGGTATACAATGAGCAGTTCTTC. This codes for CSARIGAGGVYNEQFF.

Many counts were recorded for this clonotype. The gene calls are TRBV4-1 and TRBJ2-2, with D unclear. There are 17 residues in the CDR3. Germline V gene sequence: CDR1 MGHRA, CDR2 YSYEKL. V was pared by 3 bases and J by 1 base, with 15 bases between. The CDR3 coding sequence is TGCGCCAGCAGCCAGGGCTTAGCCAGTAAGAACACCGGGGAGCTGTTTTTT. Protein: CASSQGLASKNTGELFF.

This clonotype was found many times. CDR3 protein: CASSLGLAGQETQYF. CDR3 nucleotides: TGTGCCAGCAGCTTAGGACTAGCGGGCCAAGAGACCCAGTACTTC. The gene calls are TRBV7-3 and TRBJ2-5, with TRBD2 matching 11 bases. The germline gives CDR1 SGHTA, CDR2 FQGTGA. This CDR3 region has 15 residues. The trim removed 2 bases at V and 1 base at J, leaving 0 bases unmatched.

In this sample, this clonotype turned up many times. DNA for the CDR3: TGTGCCTGGAGTAATATTCCGGATGGAAACACCATATATTTT. This encodes CAWSNIPDGNTIYF. The J gene is TRBJ1-3, the V gene TRBV30; D not certain. Germline V lookup: CDR1 GTSNPN, CDR2 SVGIG (reference sequence). Between the trimmed V and J ends, which lost 2 bases and 3 bases, there was a span of 11 bases. The CDR3 sequence is 14 residues long. The complete variable domain, with remaining parts taken from reference TRBV30 and TRBJ1-3, reads SQTIHQWPATLVQPVGSPLSLECTVEGTSNPNLYWYRQAAGRGLQLLFYSVGIGQISSEVPQNLSASRPQDRQFILSSKKLLLSDSGFYLCAWSNIPDGNTIYFGEGSWLTVV.

This clonotype was counted many times. The chain joins TRBV11-2 to TRBJ2-7, with 9 bases identical to TRBD2. V shed 1 base and J 10 bases; nucleotides not matched to a gene: 8. The germline V gene has CDR1 SGHAT and CDR2 FQNNGV. CDR3 length: 14 residues. CDR3 protein: CASSLGGGRDSQYF. The CDR3 region has the DNA TGTGCCAGCAGCTTAGGGGGCGGGAGGGACTCACAGTACTTC. The complete variable domain, with remaining parts taken from reference TRBV11-2 and TRBJ2-7, reads EAGVAQSPRYKIIEKRQSVAFWCNPISGHATLYWYQQILGQGPKLLIQFQNNGVVDDSQLPKDRFSAERLKGVDSTLKIQPAKLEDSAVYLCASSLGGGRDSQYFGPGTRLTVT.

In this sample, this clonotype turned up once. This sequence joins TRBV11-2 and TRBJ2-5; 8 bases match TRBD1. Germline loops: CDR1 SGHAT, CDR2 FQNNGV. This CDR3 comprises 15 residues. V gave up 2 bases and J gave up 4 bases; unmatched junction bases: 6. The CDR3 nucleotides are TGTGCCAGCAGCTTAACGCAGGGGGCGGGAGAGACCCAGTACTTC. It is translated as CASSLTQGAGETQYF.

This clonotype was recorded a few times. The chain employs TRBV19 and TRBJ2-1; 12 bases fit TRBD2. The V segment lost 8 bases and the J segment 10 bases; nucleotides outside the gene matches: 9. Per the germline V gene, CDR1 is LNHDA and CDR2 is SQIVND (reference sequence). CDR3 size: 14 residues. In nucleotides, the CDR3 is TGTGCCAGTCGGACTAGCGGGACCTCATGGGAGCAGTTCTTC. It encodes CASRTSGTSWEQFF.

The V and J genes are TRBV27 and TRBJ2-1; TRBD2 matches at 11 bases. The trim removed 4 bases at V and 4 bases at J, leaving 3 bases unmatched. The germline gives CDR1 MNHEY, CDR2 SMNVEV (reference sequence). This CDR3 contains 15 residues. The CDR3 here is CASSWTSGQYNEQFF. CDR3 nucleotides: TGTGCCAGCAGTTGGACTAGCGGGCAATACAATGAGCAGTTCTTC.

This clonotype was observed many times. The chain employs TRBV20-1 and TRBJ2-3; D tentatively fits TRBD1 or TRBD2 (5 bases each). This CDR3 is 13 amino acids long. V lost 6 bases and J lost 4, with 14 bases in between. Per germline, CDR1 DFQATT and CDR2 SNEGSKA (reference sequence). The CDR3 spells CSAPDQGPDTQYF. CDR3 bases: TGCAGTGCCCCGGATCAGGGACCAGATACGCAGTATTTT.

The table lists this clonotype with many counts. The chain joins TRBV3-1 to TRBJ2-7; unclear D gene. V lost 2 bases and J 0 bases, leaving 2 bases between the germline ends. The germline V gene has CDR1 LGHDT and CDR2 YNNKEL (reference sequence). This CDR3 region has 12 residues. The CDR3 region is CASSQSSYEQYF. DNA for the CDR3: TGTGCCAGCAGCCAAAGCTCCTACGAGCAGTACTTC.

This chain links TRBV6-1 with TRBJ1-3; no definite D call. V lost 6 bases, J lost 0 bases, and 12 bases lay in between. CDR3 length: 15 residues. The germline gives CDR1 MNHNS, CDR2 SASEGT. CDR3 amino acids: CASRDYAGSGNTIYF. In DNA, the CDR3 is TGTGCCAGCAGGGATTATGCAGGCTCTGGAAACACCATATATTTT.

V and J are TRBV20-1 and TRBJ2-1, with D possibly being TRBD2 (5 bases). The CDR3 is made up of 12 amino acids. Trimming stripped 2 bases from V and 7 bases from J, with 9 bases between. CDR1 and CDR2 (germline): DFQATT, SNEGSKA (reference sequence). This CDR3 reads CSARWLANEQFF. Written as DNA, the CDR3 is TGCAGTGCTAGATGGCTAGCAAATGAGCAGTTCTTC.

This sequence joins TRBV20-1 and TRBJ2-5; D not certain. The CDR3 covers 12 residues. Per the germline V gene, CDR1 is DFQATT and CDR2 is SNEGSKA (reference sequence). Trimming removed 6 bases from V and 5 bases from J, with 13 bases in between. CDR3 sequence reads: CSAPLLLETQYF. CDR3 in DNA: TGCAGTGCCCCACTGTTACTGGAGACCCAGTACTTC.

This clonotype was counted ten times or more. The V and J genes are TRBV5-1 and TRBJ2-7; perhaps D is TRBD1 or TRBD2 (5 bases each). Germline values: CDR1 SGHRS, CDR2 YFSETQ. This CDR3 has 16 residues. V gave up 1 base and J gave up 0 bases, with 14 bases separating them. CDR3 nucleotide sequence: TGCGCCAGCAGCTTGAGTGCAGGGACGAGCTCCTACGAGCAGTACTTC. Encoded protein: CASSLSAGTSSYEQYF.

Ten or more counts support this clonotype. V gene TRBV2 combines with J gene TRBJ2-1; D is possibly TRBD1 or TRBD2 (6 bases each). V shed 2 bases and J shed 4 bases, with 9 bases lying between them. The CDR3 is 14 amino acids. Germline assignment: CDR1 SNHLY and CDR2 FYNNEI. CDR3 DNA: TGTGCCAGCAGTGAAACAGGGAGGTACAATGAGCAGTTCTTC. Protein sequence: CASSETGRYNEQFF. Using reference TRBV2 and TRBJ2-1 for the parts outside the CDR3, the full variable domain is EPEVTQTPSHQVTQMGQEVILRCVPISNHLYFYWYRQILGQKVEFLVSFYNNEISEKSEIFDDQFSVERPDGSNFTLKIRSTKLEDSAMYFCASSETGRYNEQFFGPGTRLTVL.

This clonotype was observed many times. The chain couples TRBV29-1 to TRBJ2-2; 8 bases are a match to TRBD1. With V trimmed by 7 bases and J by 1 base, 11 bases remained unmatched. CDR3 length equals 16 residues. CDR1 SQVTM and CDR2 ANQGSEA come from the germline V gene. The DNA of the CDR3 is TGCAGCGCACTACCCACGGACAGGGAGAACACCGGGGAGCTGTTTTTT. Its protein product is CSALPTDRENTGELFF.

To note about this clonotype: A single base separates this from a much larger clone, so it may be a read error. J is TRBJ2-5 and V is TRBV15; D is possibly TRBD2 (5 bases). Germline-derived CDR1 and CDR2 are LNHNV and YYDKDF (reference sequence). The CDR3 extends over 15 amino acids. Trimming took 5 bases from V and 7 from J, leaving 20 bases between them. CDR3 in amino acids: CATSAGGPGMGTQYF. The DNA for the CDR3 is TGTGCCACCAGCGCAGGTGGGCCGGGGATGGGGACCCAGTACTTC.

V usage is TRBV27 and J usage is TRBJ1-5; D is ambiguous. CDR3 size: 16 residues. Trimming took off 3 bases at V and 0 bases at J, with 12 bases between the two ends. CDR1 MNHEY and CDR2 SMNVEV come from the germline V gene (reference sequence). The CDR3 sequence: CASSFSFGFSNQPQHF. The CDR3 nucleotides are TGTGCCAGCAGTTTTTCATTTGGTTTTAGCAATCAGCCCCAGCATTTT.

The chain couples TRBV30 to TRBJ2-3, with D perhaps matching TRBD2 (6 bases). Trimming pared 7 bases from V and 6 bases from J, leaving 11 bases between. The CDR3 consists of 11 residues. Germline CDR1 is GTSNPN and CDR2 is SVGIG (reference sequence). Here the CDR3 DNA reads TGTGCCTTGGGACTCGGGGATACGCAGTATTTT. It is translated as CALGLGDTQYF.

This clonotype has a count of ten or more. V usage is TRBV20-1 and J usage is TRBJ2-2; 8 bases align to TRBD1. CDR3 length: 13 residues. Germline loops: CDR1 DFQATT, CDR2 SNEGSKA (reference sequence). V lost 5 bases and J lost 7; bases outside the gene matches: 6. Here the CDR3 DNA reads TGCAGTGCTGACGACAGGGGTGTCGGGGAGCTGTTTTTT. Translated: CSADDRGVGELFF.

This clonotype has ten or more counts. The chain recombines TRBV30 with TRBJ1-1; possible D gene TRBD1, 5 bases. Germline-derived CDR1 and CDR2 are GTSNPN and SVGIG (reference sequence). There are 12 residues in the CDR3. In DNA form, the CDR3 reads TGTGCGGGGGGAAGGCTGGACACTGAAGCTTTCTTT. This sequence encodes CAGGRLDTEAFF.

In regard to this clonotype: The junction differs from germline at one of its ends, possibly a read error. This chain joins TRBV5-4 and TRBJ2-1; maybe TRBD2 (6 bases). Germline CDR1 reads SGHNT; CDR2 reads YYREEE (reference sequence). CDR3 length: 16 amino acids. The DNA of the CDR3 is TGTACCAGCAGCCCTGCGGGGTTGAGCTCCTACAATGAGCAGTTCTTC. Its protein product is CTSSPAGLSSYNEQFF.

This clonotype was observed at least ten times. V and J are TRBV28 and TRBJ2-7, with D unclear. In germline, CDR1 is MDHEN, CDR2 SYDVKM. This CDR3 has 15 amino acids. The V end lost 5 bases, the J end lost 3 bases, and 17 bases lay between the germline ends. The CDR3 protein is CASSPSLVGLYEQYF. CDR3 coding DNA: TGTGCCAGCAGTCCCAGTTTGGTAGGCCTCTACGAGCAGTACTTC.

The rearrangement links TRBV24-1 to TRBJ2-3; the match to TRBD2 covers 9 bases. Looked up from germline, CDR1 is KGHDR and CDR2 is SFDVKD. The CDR3 has 14 residues. The V gene end was trimmed by 6 bases and the J gene end by 5 bases; junction bases not matched to a gene: 5. In DNA, the CDR3 is TGTGCCACCAGTTTTCGCGGGAGGGAAGATACGCAGTATTTT. Translated, it gives CATSFRGREDTQYF.

This clonotype has more than one count but fewer than ten. This chain connects TRBV4-1 to TRBJ2-1, with TRBD2 identical over 11 bases. The V gene's germline CDR1 is MGHRA and CDR2 YSYEKL. CDR3 size: 17 residues. V trimming: 2 bases; J trimming: 3 bases; junction bases outside the gene matches: 6. The CDR3 region is CASSQSSGRAFYNEQFF. CDR3 sequence (DNA): TGCGCCAGCAGCCAAAGTAGCGGGAGGGCGTTCTACAATGAGCAGTTCTTC.